This T cell receptor beta chain is from a study of blood T cell repertoires in COVID-19. Study details: Samples of COVID-19 (acute and convalescent) were obtained from the United States, Italy and Spain.

Authors' analysis steps: The authors estimated nucleated cell counts from reference gene primer amplification. The method was immunoSEQ multiplex PCR; TCRdb's version includes in-frame clones alone and lacks a portion of them. V and J calls and clone size follow that table, whereas D and trimming were derived from the DNA. The sample carries under 100,000 clones, about 80% recorded once. Remarks on this clone: One end of the junction fails to match germline, which may point to a read error.

CDR3 size: 13 residues. Germline V gives CDR1 SNHLY, CDR2 FYNNEI. The sample comprised peripheral blood. The chain links TRBV2 to TRBJ1-3; D gene unclear. The TCR originated in a middle-aged woman with active or convalescent COVID-19. In nucleotides, the CDR3 is TGTGCCAGCAGCCCGGCCGGCGGAAAGACCATATATTTT. Protein sequence: CASSPAGGKTIYF.